The rows below give T cell receptor beta chains drawn from one sample of a study of cytomegalovirus exposure and HLA in healthy donors. Clones were sequenced by immunoSEQ multiplex PCR, and TCRdb holds only the in-frame ones, with some missing. This sample yields some 180,000 clones, of which 70% to 80% are seen a single time; about 1.9% belongs to the top ten. Sequencing input: PBMCs. These receptors were taken from a man aged 25 to 45 in good health and CMV-seronegative. The CDR3 runs from the conserved cysteine through the conserved F or W. The D gene is left open where the match is weak. Clone size is not always given. Where it is, it says once, few, many or a class for expanded clones.

J gene,D gene,clone size,V gene,CDR3 protein,CDR3 DNA
TRBJ1-6,.,.,TRBV15,CATSQYNSPLHF,TGTGCCACCAGCCAGTATAATTCACCCCTCCACTTT
TRBJ2-7,TRBD1,.,TRBV15,CATSGRGQATYEQYF,TGTGCCACCAGCGGAAGGGGACAGGCGACCTACGAGCAGTACTTC
TRBJ1-4,.,.,TRBV30,CAWRASNEKLFF,TGTGCCTGGAGGGCATCTAATGAAAAACTGTTTTTT
TRBJ2-1,TRBD2,.,TRBV18,CASSPQAGVSNEQFF,TGTGCCAGCTCACCACAAGCGGGAGTGAGCAATGAGCAGTTCTTC
TRBJ1-2,TRBD1,.,TRBV5-6,CASSPGARDRGHGYTF,TGTGCCAGCAGCCCGGGGGCCCGGGACAGGGGGCATGGCTACACCTTC
TRBJ2-2,TRBD2,.,TRBV4-2,CASKRLAGDTGELFF,TGTGCCAGCAAACGACTAGCGGGAGACACCGGGGAGCTGTTTTTT
TRBJ2-5,.,once,TRBV9,CASSVGGQPRETQYF,TGTGCCAGCAGCGTAGGGGGGCAACCTCGGGAGACCCAGTACTTC
TRBJ1-6,TRBD1,.,TRBV4-1,CASSPSGTGKKSSPLHF,TGCGCCAGCAGCCCGTCTGGGACAGGGAAAAAAAGTTCACCCCTCCACTTT
TRBJ2-7,.,.,TRBV2,CASSDVLDSLLPEQYF,TGTGCCAGCAGTGATGTTTTGGACAGCTTATTACCCGAGCAGTACTTC
TRBJ2-5,.,.,TRBV11-2,CASSLMRDWETQYF,TGTGCCAGCAGCTTAATGAGGGATTGGGAGACCCAGTACTTC
TRBJ1-3,TRBD1,.,TRBV5-1,CASSLAGTDTYSGNTIYF,TGCGCCAGCAGCTTGGCGGGGACAGATACCTACTCTGGAAACACCATATATTTT
TRBJ2-4,.,.,TRBV19,CASSRGMTLDIQYF,TGTGCCAGTAGTAGAGGAATGACCCTGGACATTCAGTACTTC
TRBJ1-4,.,few,TRBV2,CASRTGRFNEKLFF,TGTGCCAGCAGAACCGGGAGATTTAATGAAAAACTGTTTTTT
TRBJ2-1,TRBD1,.,TRBV7-2,CASTARTGQFF,TGTGCCAGCACGGCTCGGACAGGACAGTTCTTC
TRBJ2-7,.,.,TRBV11-2,CASSLGPVEQYF,TGTGCCAGCAGCTTAGGCCCAGTAGAGCAGTACTTC
TRBJ1-1,.,few,TRBV28,CASSTRVTEAFF,TGTGCCAGCAGTACCCGGGTCACTGAAGCTTTCTTT
TRBJ1-6,.,.,TRBV28,CASSQGGWNSPLHF,TGTGCCAGCAGTCAGGGAGGGTGGAATTCACCCCTCCACTTT
TRBJ2-7,.,.,TRBV7-3,CASSRTGTAYEQYF,TGTGCCAGCAGCAGAACCGGGACTGCCTACGAGCAGTACTTC
TRBJ2-7,.,.,TRBV30,CAWLSGTAYEQYF,TGTGCCTGGCTTTCTGGAACAGCCTACGAGCAGTACTTC
TRBJ2-7,TRBD2,.,TRBV5-1,CASSYVAGAAYEQYF,TGCGCCAGCAGTTATGTAGCGGGAGCAGCCTACGAGCAGTACTTC
TRBJ2-7,.,.,TRBV11-2,CASSLWVVQGRNEQYF,TGTGCCAGCAGCCTTTGGGTAGTACAGGGGAGGAACGAGCAGTACTTC
TRBJ2-1,TRBD2,.,TRBV11-3,CASSLETSAYNEQFF,TGTGCCAGCAGCTTAGAGACTAGCGCCTACAATGAGCAGTTCTTC
TRBJ1-2,TRBD1,.,TRBV4-1,CASSHPDRVYGYTF,TGCGCCAGCAGCCACCCGGACAGGGTCTATGGCTACACCTTC
TRBJ1-6,.,.,TRBV11-1,CASSQRTKNSPLHF,TGTGCCAGCAGCCAACGGACAAAAAATTCACCCCTCCACTTT
TRBJ2-7,TRBD2,.,TRBV5-1,CASSLELAGLGEQYF,TGCGCCAGCAGCTTGGAGCTAGCGGGATTAGGAGAGCAGTACTTC
TRBJ2-2,.,.,TRBV28,CASSLWQTAPGELFF,TGTGCCAGCAGTTTATGGCAGACAGCACCCGGGGAGCTGTTTTTT
TRBJ2-2,.,.,TRBV9,CASSLDWNTGELFF,TGTGCCAGCAGCTTGGACTGGAACACCGGGGAGCTGTTTTTT
TRBJ2-3,.,few,TRBV29-1,CSVEGRRVAVGTDTQYF,TGCAGCGTTGAAGGTCGGAGGGTGGCTGTGGGCACAGATACGCAGTATTTT
TRBJ2-1,TRBD2,.,TRBV9,CASSLQRGFRLHEQFF,TGTGCCAGCAGCCTCCAGCGGGGGTTCCGTTTGCATGAGCAGTTCTTC
TRBJ2-7,TRBD1,.,TRBV9,CASSASRTGSYEQYF,TGTGCCAGCAGCGCCTCTCGGACAGGTTCCTACGAGCAGTACTTC
TRBJ2-5,.,.,TRBV2,CASSEVGADQETQYF,TGTGCCAGCAGTGAAGTGGGAGCGGATCAAGAGACCCAGTACTTC
TRBJ1-6,.,once,TRBV21-1,CASSRGMPDNSPLHF,TGTGCCAGCAGCCGGGGGATGCCCGATAATTCACCCCTCCACTTT
TRBJ1-1,.,.,TRBV6-5,CASSQQRVNTEAFF,TGTGCCAGCAGTCAGCAGAGGGTGAACACTGAAGCTTTCTTT
TRBJ1-2,.,.,TRBV18,CASSPPTGFNYGYTF,TGTGCCAGCTCACCTCCCACAGGATTTAACTATGGCTACACCTTC
TRBJ2-1,.,.,TRBV29-1,CSVAGTVEHMFF,TGCAGCGTGGCCGGGACTGTCGAGCACATGTTCTTC
TRBJ2-3,.,.,TRBV5-6,CASSLGLSTDTQYF,TGTGCCAGCAGCTTGGGGCTTAGCACAGATACGCAGTATTTT
TRBJ1-6,.,.,TRBV4-1,CASSQESGSSYNSPLHF,TGCGCCAGCAGCCAAGAGAGCGGTAGCTCCTATAATTCACCCCTCCACTTT
TRBJ2-3,TRBD1,.,TRBV19,CASTPDRASTDTQYF,TGTGCCAGTACCCCCGACAGGGCTAGCACAGATACGCAGTATTTT
TRBJ2-2,.,few,TRBV7-3,CASSLDPDIANTGELFF,TGTGCCAGCAGCCTCGACCCTGACATTGCGAACACCGGGGAGCTGTTTTTT
TRBJ2-3,TRBD2,.,TRBV9,CASSVEAGVRTQYF,TGTGCCAGCAGCGTAGAAGCGGGAGTTCGTACGCAGTATTTT
TRBJ2-7,.,.,TRBV5-1,CASSLAPTREQYF,TGCGCCAGCAGCTTGGCCCCGACACGCGAGCAGTACTTC
TRBJ2-5,TRBD2,few,TRBV7-6,CASSLRPAGLDGETQYF,TGTGCCAGCAGCTTAAGGCCGGCGGGACTAGATGGGGAGACCCAGTACTTC
TRBJ1-6,.,once,TRBV9,CASSVAGFGSPLHF,TGTGCCAGCAGCGTAGCGGGTTTCGGTTCACCCCTCCACTTT
TRBJ2-7,.,.,TRBV9,CASNQGGVEQYF,TGTGCCAGCAACCAGGGGGGAGTCGAGCAGTACTTC
TRBJ2-7,.,.,TRBV27,CASRSTNPYEQYF,TGTGCCAGCAGGAGTACTAATCCCTACGAGCAGTACTTC
TRBJ2-4,.,.,TRBV10-1,CASSEDTKNIQYF,TGCGCCAGCAGTGAGGACACCAAAAACATTCAGTACTTC
TRBJ1-1,.,few,TRBV7-8,CASSLSGSGNTEAFF,TGTGCCAGCAGCTTATCGGGGTCAGGCAACACTGAAGCTTTCTTT
TRBJ1-1,.,.,TRBV11-2,CASSLGGEGVNTEAFF,TGTGCCAGCAGCTTAGGGGGTGAAGGGGTTAACACTGAAGCTTTCTTT
TRBJ1-1,TRBD1,.,TRBV6-6,CATHTGARFTEAFF,TGTGCCACACATACAGGGGCCCGCTTCACTGAAGCTTTCTTT
TRBJ1-1,.,.,TRBV11-2,CASSGGDGVTEAFF,TGTGCCAGCAGCGGCGGGGACGGAGTAACTGAAGCTTTCTTT
TRBJ2-1,.,few,TRBV7-9,CASSGPGVYNEQFF,TGTGCCAGCAGCGGACCGGGAGTCTACAATGAGCAGTTCTTC
TRBJ2-7,TRBD1,.,TRBV27,CASSLARGPYEQYF,TGTGCCAGCTCCCTTGCAAGGGGGCCCTACGAGCAGTACTTC
TRBJ2-7,TRBD2,few,TRBV27,CASGLAKLSSYEQYF,TGTGCCAGCGGACTAGCGAAGCTTAGCTCCTACGAGCAGTACTTC
TRBJ2-3,TRBD2,.,TRBV4-2,CASSQGLAGTDTQYF,TGTGCCAGCAGCCAGGGACTAGCGGGAACAGATACGCAGTATTTT
TRBJ2-1,TRBD2,.,TRBV2,CASSEAGLGEGHNEQFF,TGTGCCAGCAGTGAAGCGGGACTGGGGGAGGGCCATAATGAGCAGTTCTTC
TRBJ2-1,TRBD2,many,TRBV7-7,CASSVGLAAFNEQFF,TGTGCTAGCAGCGTGGGACTAGCGGCCTTCAATGAGCAGTTCTTC
TRBJ2-5,TRBD1,.,TRBV7-3,CASSPGGGTGRKTQYF,TGTGCCAGCAGCCCCGGGGGAGGGACAGGGCGAAAGACCCAGTACTTC